These 23 T cell receptor beta chains came from one sample sequenced in a study of blood T cells in healthy people across ages. For the second PCR, which ran for about 7 to 11 cycles, a sample-barcoded 5' primer and a J-beta primer mix were used. TCRdb reprocessed the 5' RACE reads with MiXCR, giving one entry per CDR3 protein. The data contain a few hundred thousand distinct CDR3 sequences, approximately 25% of them singletons. The sequencing sample was made of blood. The receptor set was obtained from a woman in her 70s in good health.

About this clonotype itself: One end of the junction fails to match germline, which may point to a read error. The genes are TRBV30 and TRBJ1-1; the match to TRBD1 covers 7 bases. Germline loops: CDR1 GTSNPN, CDR2 SVGIG (reference sequence). This CDR3 spans 14 amino acids. The CDR3, as DNA: TGTGCCTGGTTATGGCCCTACAGGGGAGCTGAAGTTTTCTTT. Translated: CAWLWPYRGAEVFF.

This clonotype was recorded only once. V and J are TRBV3-1 and TRBJ1-1; tentatively, D is TRBD1 (5 bases). The CDR3 is made up of 13 amino acids. Per germline, CDR1 LGHDT and CDR2 YNNKEL (reference sequence). V gave up 3 bases and J gave up 5 bases, with 10 bases separating them. As DNA, the CDR3 is TGTGCCAGCAGCCAGTCAGGGAGAACTGAAGCTTTCTTT. Protein product: CASSQSGRTEAFF.

The chain links TRBV3-1 to TRBJ2-7, with D perhaps matching TRBD1 (6 bases). The V and J ends lost 5 bases and 6 bases respectively, with 17 bases between them. Germline loops: CDR1 LGHDT, CDR2 YNNKEL (reference sequence). The CDR3 has 14 residues. CDR3 protein: CASSAPQQGREQYF. The CDR3 nucleotides are TGTGCCAGCAGCGCCCCGCAACAGGGACGCGAGCAGTACTTC.

This clonotype was seen only a few times. The J gene is TRBJ2-5, the V gene TRBV25-1, with a weak D call TRBD1 (6 bases). Looked up from germline, CDR1 is MGHDK and CDR2 is SYGVNS. Trimming removed 4 bases from V and 3 bases from J, with 9 bases in between. The CDR3 is made up of 13 amino acids. The chain's CDR3 is CASSVPGEETQYF. The CDR3 DNA sequence: TGTGCCAGCAGTGTACCAGGGGAAGAGACCCAGTACTTC.

The chain joins TRBV9 to TRBJ2-3; 8 nucleotides align to TRBD2. V was clipped by 0 bases and J by 6 bases; unmatched bases: 9. Germline CDR1 and CDR2: SGDLS and YYNGEE. The CDR3 length is 16 residues. CDR3 amino acids: CASSVAPAGGDDTQYF. The CDR3 DNA is TGTGCCAGCAGCGTAGCTCCGGCGGGGGGAGATGATACGCAGTATTTT. Using reference TRBV9 and TRBJ2-3 for the parts outside the CDR3, the full variable domain is DSGVTQTPKHLITATGQRVTLRCSPRSGDLSVYWYQQSLDQGLQFLIQYYNGEERAKGNILERFSAQQFPDLHSELNLSSLELGDSALYFCASSVAPAGGDDTQYFGPGTRLTVL.

This clonotype has only a few counts. The V gene is TRBV6-5, the J gene TRBJ1-6; 11 bases fit TRBD1. The CDR3 consists of 19 residues. Trimming at V came to 4 bases and at J to 2 bases, leaving 10 bases not matched to a gene. Looked up from germline, CDR1 is MNHEY and CDR2 is SVGAGI. DNA for the CDR3: TGTGCCAGCAGTTCCACCTGGACAGGGGGCAGAACCTATAATTCACCCCTCCACTTT. Amino acid sequence: CASSSTWTGGRTYNSPLHF.

This clonotype appeared a few times. V usage is TRBV4-1 and J usage is TRBJ1-2; 7 bases are a match to TRBD1. CDR3 length: 14 residues. The V gene's germline CDR1 is MGHRA and CDR2 YSYEKL. V lost 6 bases and J lost 7; bases outside the gene matches: 11. The CDR3 region has the DNA TGCGCCAGCAGAGAACAGGGGCTGGAAGGTGGCTACACCTTC. Protein: CASREQGLEGGYTF.

This chain joins TRBV30 and TRBJ2-3; D is possibly TRBD2 (7 bases). This CDR3 is 15 amino acids long. Germline V gene lookup returns CDR1 GTSNPN and CDR2 SVGIG (reference sequence). Trimming took 1 base from V and 5 from J, leaving 16 bases between them. CDR3 bases: TGTGCCTGGAGTGCGAGAGGGGGGGGAGGAGATACGCAGTATTTT. Translated: CAWSARGGGGDTQYF. The variable domain in full, with the rest retrieved from reference TRBV30 and TRBJ2-3, is SQTIHQWPATLVQPVGSPLSLECTVEGTSNPNLYWYRQAAGRGLQLLFYSVGIGQISSEVPQNLSASRPQDRQFILSSKKLLLSDSGFYLCAWSARGGGGDTQYFGPGTRLTVL.

V is TRBV11-2 and J is TRBJ2-1; D assignment may be TRBD1 or TRBD2 (5 bases each). The germline V gene encodes CDR1 SGHAT and CDR2 FQNNGV. The CDR3 is 15 amino acids. Trimming removed 1 base at V and 10 bases at J, with 17 bases between. This CDR3 reads CASSLAGRDSGEQFF. CDR3 sequence (DNA): TGTGCCAGCAGCTTAGCGGGACGGGATTCGGGGGAGCAGTTCTTC.

The chain is built from TRBV27 and TRBJ1-5; weak D call: TRBD1 (5 bases). Germline assignment: CDR1 MNHEY and CDR2 SMNVEV (reference sequence). V dropped 6 bases and J dropped 4 bases, with 16 bases sitting between them. This CDR3 spans 15 amino acids. The CDR3 coding sequence is TGTGCCAGCAGCCTAAACCGGGACCAGAATCAGCCCCAGCATTTT. Its translation is CASSLNRDQNQPQHF.

The J gene is TRBJ2-4, the V gene TRBV9; 7 bases align to TRBD1. The CDR3 sequence is 15 residues long. V was pared by 4 bases and J by 10 bases, with 14 bases of the junction left unmatched. Looked up from germline, CDR1 is SGDLS and CDR2 is YYNGEE. This chain's CDR3 is CASSPRDRLISIQYF. The CDR3 DNA reads as TGTGCCAGCAGCCCCCGGGACAGACTCATTTCGATTCAGTACTTC.

V gene TRBV4-3 combines with J gene TRBJ2-2; D is undetermined. Between the trimmed V and J ends, which lost 3 bases and 1 base, there was a span of 6 bases. The CDR3 is made up of 14 amino acids. Germline V lookup: CDR1 LGHNA, CDR2 YSLEER. The CDR3 loop is CASSHNLNTGELFF. The CDR3 nucleotides read TGCGCCAGCAGCCATAACCTGAACACCGGGGAGCTGTTTTTT.

The CDR3 DNA follows: TGTGCCAGCAGCGAAAACTTGGGGGGGCAGCCCCAGCATTTT. Its translation is CASSENLGGQPQHF. The chain combines TRBV12-3 or TRBV12-4 with TRBJ1-5, with a possible D match to TRBD1 (5 bases). Trimming cost V 6 bases and J 7 bases, with 16 bases left between them. The CDR3 is made up of 14 amino acids.

Comment on this clonotype: Compared with germline, one end of the junction differs, possibly owing to a read error. V and J are TRBV19 and TRBJ1-5; 7 bases map to TRBD1. The CDR3 consists of 15 residues. Germline V lookup: CDR1 LNHDA, CDR2 SQIVND (reference sequence). The CDR3 bases are TGTGCCAGTAGTTTCCTGGACAGGAACAATCAGCCCCGGCATTTT. Translated, it gives CASSFLDRNNQPRHF.

Only a few counts were recorded for this clonotype. The chain combines TRBV7-2 with TRBJ2-2; D remains ambiguous. The CDR3 totals 13 residues. Germline V gene sequence: CDR1 SGHTA, CDR2 FQGNSA. Trimming removed 4 bases from V and 1 base from J, with 4 bases in between. The CDR3, as DNA: TGTGCCAGCAGCTCCATGAACACCGGGGAGCTGTTTTTT. This sequence encodes CASSSMNTGELFF. The full variable domain, its missing parts supplied by reference TRBV7-2 and TRBJ2-2, is GAGVSQSPSNKVTEKGKDVELRCDPISGHTALYWYRQSLGQGLEFLIYFQGNSAPDKSGLPSDRFSAERTGGSVSTLTIQRTQQEDSAVYLCASSSMNTGELFFGEGSRLTVL.

To note about this clonotype: A junction boundary mismatches the germline segment, possibly from a read error. CDR3 in DNA: TGCGGTGCTGGGGGCAGGGGAAATAACTATGGCTACACCTTC. Translated, it gives CGAGGRGNNYGYTF. This chain links TRBV20-1 with TRBJ1-2; TRBD1 is a possible D gene (6 bases). Germline V gene sequence: CDR1 DFQATT, CDR2 SNEGSKA (reference sequence). The CDR3 is 14 residues long.

The chain joins TRBV7-3 to TRBJ1-6, with unresolved D. Germline CDR1 SGHTA, CDR2 FQGTGA. Trimming removed 5 bases from V and 10 bases from J, with 12 bases in between. This CDR3 contains 13 residues. The CDR3 nucleotides are TGTGCCAGCAGCCCCAGACTCGAATCACCCCTCCACTTT. This codes for CASSPRLESPLHF. Based on the CDR3 plus reference TRBV7-3 and TRBJ1-6, the full variable domain is GAGVSQTPSNKVTEKGKYVELRCDPISGHTALYWYRQSLGQGPEFLIYFQGTGAADDSGLPNDRFFAVRPEGSVSTLKIQRTERGDSAVYLCASSPRLESPLHFGNGTRLTVT.

The table lists this clonotype with a count of one. J is TRBJ2-1 and V is TRBV12-3 or TRBV12-4; tentative D call: TRBD2 (6 bases). This CDR3 has 15 residues. Trimming removed 6 bases from V and 3 bases from J, with 15 bases in between. The CDR3 nucleotides read TGTGCCAGCAGGCTCCCGGGGGACCTCTACAATGAGCAGTTCTTC. This encodes CASRLPGDLYNEQFF.

This sequence joins TRBV3-1 and TRBJ1-4; D might be TRBD1 (5 bases). Germline assignment: CDR1 LGHDT and CDR2 YNNKEL (reference sequence). The CDR3 sequence is 14 residues long. V lost 3 bases to trimming and J lost 8 bases, with 13 bases between them. The CDR3 DNA reads as TGTGCCAGCAGCCACGGTGGGGCGGGGGAAAAACTGTTTTTT. Its protein product is CASSHGGAGEKLFF.

V is TRBV12-3 or TRBV12-4 and J is TRBJ1-1; D is perhaps TRBD1 (5 bases). Trimming took 2 bases from V and 10 from J, leaving 14 bases between them. The CDR3 runs 13 residues. The CDR3 nucleotides are TGTGCCAGCAGTTTAAAAGGCGTTACAGGAGCTTTCTTT. Its protein product is CASSLKGVTGAFF.

This rearrangement joins TRBV4-3 to TRBJ1-3; D perhaps matches TRBD1 (6 bases). This CDR3 comprises 17 residues. Trimming took off 1 base at V and 3 bases at J, with 16 bases between the two ends. Germline V lookup: CDR1 LGHNA, CDR2 YSLEER. In DNA, the CDR3 is TGCGCCAGCAGCCAAGTTCTGACAGGAAGTCATGGAAACACCATATATTTT. The encoded protein is CASSQVLTGSHGNTIYF.

Only a few counts were recorded for this clonotype. The chain carries TRBV7-2 and TRBJ2-1; 12 nucleotides match TRBD2. V gave up 0 bases and J gave up 3 bases; unmatched junction bases: 6. This CDR3 has 18 residues. Looked up from germline, CDR1 is SGHTA and CDR2 is FQGNSA. The CDR3 here is CASSLALAGGPIYNEQFF. The CDR3 DNA reads as TGTGCCAGCAGCTTAGCGCTAGCGGGGGGGCCAATCTACAATGAGCAGTTCTTC.

There are a few counts of this clonotype. This chain connects TRBV7-2 to TRBJ2-2; possibly TRBD1 or TRBD2 for D (5 bases each). The CDR3 contains 15 residues. CDR1 SGHTA and CDR2 FQGNSA come from the germline V gene. Trimming left V 4 bases short and J 5 bases short, with 14 bases between. As DNA, the CDR3 is TGTGCCAGCAGCTCACTGGGGGTGGGGACCGGGGAGCTGTTTTTT. Its protein product is CASSSLGVGTGELFF.